Listed below are T cell receptor beta chains from one sample, sequenced in a study of CD8 T cells in ankylosing spondylitis. MiXCR, applied by TCRdb to the 5' RACE reads, yields one record per CDR3 protein. The sample has under 150,000 distinct CDR3 sequences, approximately 9.9% seen once. Sequencing was carried out using blood, either unsorted or a sorted T cell fraction (not recorded which). These receptor sequences come from a male donor with ankylosing spondylitis or in good health (not recorded which). The conserved cysteine and the conserved F or W are not part of the CDR3 here. Fields, in order: J gene, V gene, CDR3 length, CDR3 protein.

J gene: TRBJ2-1; V gene: TRBV6-2/TRBV6-3; CDR3 length: 12; CDR3 protein: ASSSPDPYNEQF
J gene: TRBJ2-3; V gene: TRBV7-2; CDR3 length: 14; CDR3 protein: ASSLTLLAGTDTQY
J gene: TRBJ1-6; V gene: TRBV27; CDR3 length: 13; CDR3 protein: AARGSSSYNSPLH
J gene: TRBJ2-5; V gene: TRBV20-1; CDR3 length: 11; CDR3 protein: SALAGGQETQY
J gene: TRBJ2-7; V gene: TRBV28; CDR3 length: 12; CDR3 protein: ASRTGFWPYEQY
J gene: TRBJ1-2; V gene: TRBV29-1; CDR3 length: 11; CDR3 protein: SVGDRGTYGYT
J gene: TRBJ2-5; V gene: TRBV4-1; CDR3 length: 13; CDR3 protein: ASSLTQGSEETQY
J gene: TRBJ2-1; V gene: TRBV18; CDR3 length: 13; CDR3 protein: ASSLGRSEGNEQF
J gene: TRBJ2-5; V gene: TRBV6-5; CDR3 length: 13; CDR3 protein: ASSYSPAGQETQY
J gene: TRBJ2-1; V gene: TRBV7-2; CDR3 length: 13; CDR3 protein: ASSEDRGLVHEQF
J gene: TRBJ2-7; V gene: TRBV5-1; CDR3 length: 12; CDR3 protein: ASSAPGTAYEQY
J gene: TRBJ2-7; V gene: TRBV7-9; CDR3 length: 13; CDR3 protein: ASSLDRGLAYEQY
J gene: TRBJ2-3; V gene: TRBV12-3/TRBV12-4; CDR3 length: 16; CDR3 protein: ASSLIASSYGSGDTQY
J gene: TRBJ2-1; V gene: TRBV11-2; CDR3 length: 12; CDR3 protein: ASSDGTLYNEQF
J gene: TRBJ2-3; V gene: TRBV20-1; CDR3 length: 14; CDR3 protein: SATHRRDKHTDTQY
J gene: TRBJ1-4; V gene: TRBV7-9; CDR3 length: 13; CDR3 protein: ASSSAGASPGGLF
J gene: TRBJ2-1; V gene: TRBV4-3; CDR3 length: 14; CDR3 protein: ASSDRASGDYNEQF
J gene: TRBJ2-2; V gene: TRBV14; CDR3 length: 14; CDR3 protein: ASSQEPAGGTGELF
J gene: TRBJ2-1; V gene: TRBV15; CDR3 length: 15; CDR3 protein: ATSRDYPMGEYNEQF
J gene: TRBJ1-3; V gene: TRBV15; CDR3 length: 13; CDR3 protein: ATSRDKTSGNTIY
J gene: TRBJ2-6; V gene: TRBV7-9; CDR3 length: 15; CDR3 protein: ASSSGTGSSGANVLT
J gene: TRBJ1-3; V gene: TRBV27; CDR3 length: 14; CDR3 protein: ASSLRGLSSGNTIY
J gene: TRBJ1-1; V gene: TRBV10-3; CDR3 length: 12; CDR3 protein: AISPGTVNTEAF
J gene: TRBJ2-5; V gene: TRBV18; CDR3 length: 11; CDR3 protein: ASSPSVPETQY
J gene: TRBJ2-2; V gene: TRBV28; CDR3 length: 12; CDR3 protein: ASIRSPVPGELF
J gene: TRBJ2-1; V gene: TRBV20-1; CDR3 length: 15; CDR3 protein: SARFRTTGLIYNEQF
J gene: TRBJ1-5; V gene: TRBV7-9; CDR3 length: 10; CDR3 protein: ASSLGSQPQH
J gene: TRBJ2-5; V gene: TRBV12-3/TRBV12-4; CDR3 length: 13; CDR3 protein: ASSPRDRSQETQY
J gene: TRBJ1-1; V gene: TRBV5-1; CDR3 length: 14; CDR3 protein: ASSPRTGDLNTEAF
J gene: TRBJ1-6; V gene: TRBV7-2; CDR3 length: 13; CDR3 protein: ASSLQGEYNSPLH
J gene: TRBJ2-1; V gene: TRBV5-1; CDR3 length: 15; CDR3 protein: ASSYLTSSSGPNEQF
J gene: TRBJ1-5; V gene: TRBV5-1; CDR3 length: 14; CDR3 protein: ASSSGGPTSNQPQH
J gene: TRBJ2-1; V gene: TRBV7-9; CDR3 length: 13; CDR3 protein: ASSQRLAGVNEQF
J gene: TRBJ2-1; V gene: TRBV5-1; CDR3 length: 12; CDR3 protein: ASSLAGGRNEQF
J gene: TRBJ2-3; V gene: TRBV5-1; CDR3 length: 13; CDR3 protein: ASSWLARSTDTQY
J gene: TRBJ1-1; V gene: TRBV5-1; CDR3 length: 15; CDR3 protein: ASSPQGTSNMNTQAF
J gene: TRBJ2-3; V gene: TRBV7-2; CDR3 length: 12; CDR3 protein: ASSLDHFVDTQY
J gene: TRBJ2-7; V gene: TRBV20-1; CDR3 length: 14; CDR3 protein: SARNPGTGRSYEQY
J gene: TRBJ1-6; V gene: TRBV12-3/TRBV12-4; CDR3 length: 12; CDR3 protein: ASSLGGGGTPLH
J gene: TRBJ2-5; V gene: TRBV4-3; CDR3 length: 16; CDR3 protein: ASSQGTRTLPLQETQY
J gene: TRBJ2-7; V gene: TRBV20-1; CDR3 length: 12; CDR3 protein: SASLSGFSYEQY
J gene: TRBJ2-7; V gene: TRBV7-2; CDR3 length: 11; CDR3 protein: ASRLAVLDEQY
J gene: TRBJ1-4; V gene: TRBV27; CDR3 length: 12; CDR3 protein: ASSLTGSNEKLF
J gene: TRBJ1-3; V gene: TRBV7-2; CDR3 length: 12; CDR3 protein: ASSTTGQKNTIY
J gene: TRBJ2-2; V gene: TRBV14; CDR3 length: 13; CDR3 protein: ASRRSGVQTGELF
J gene: TRBJ1-5; V gene: TRBV5-5; CDR3 length: 13; CDR3 protein: ASSQGLSGNQPQH
J gene: TRBJ1-2; V gene: TRBV20-1; CDR3 length: 12; CDR3 protein: SARVIAGNYGYT
J gene: TRBJ1-2; V gene: TRBV5-1; CDR3 length: 12; CDR3 protein: ASSLEGITYGYT
J gene: TRBJ2-1; V gene: TRBV12-3/TRBV12-4; CDR3 length: 12; CDR3 protein: ASSLGMSNNEQF
J gene: TRBJ2-1; V gene: TRBV6-5; CDR3 length: 14; CDR3 protein: ASSSSGQGKRNEQF
J gene: TRBJ2-5; V gene: TRBV5-1; CDR3 length: 14; CDR3 protein: ASSYGGLAGGETQY